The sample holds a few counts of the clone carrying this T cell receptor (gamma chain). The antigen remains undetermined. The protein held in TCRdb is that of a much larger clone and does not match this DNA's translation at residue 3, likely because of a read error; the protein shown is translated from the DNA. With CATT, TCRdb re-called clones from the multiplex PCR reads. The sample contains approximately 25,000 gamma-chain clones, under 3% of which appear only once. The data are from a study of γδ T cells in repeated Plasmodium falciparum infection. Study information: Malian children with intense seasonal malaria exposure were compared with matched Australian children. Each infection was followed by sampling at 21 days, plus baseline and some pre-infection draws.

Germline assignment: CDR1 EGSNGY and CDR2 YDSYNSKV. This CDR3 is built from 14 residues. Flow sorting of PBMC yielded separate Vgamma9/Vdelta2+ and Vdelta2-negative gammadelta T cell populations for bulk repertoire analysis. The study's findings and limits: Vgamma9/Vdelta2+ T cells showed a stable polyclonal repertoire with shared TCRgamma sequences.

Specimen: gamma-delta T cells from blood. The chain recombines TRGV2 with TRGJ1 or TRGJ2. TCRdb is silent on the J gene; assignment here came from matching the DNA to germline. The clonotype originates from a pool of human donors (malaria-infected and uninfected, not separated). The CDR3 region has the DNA TGTGCCATCTGGGACCTCGAGAATTATTATAAGAAACTCTTT. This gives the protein CAIWDLENYYKKLF.